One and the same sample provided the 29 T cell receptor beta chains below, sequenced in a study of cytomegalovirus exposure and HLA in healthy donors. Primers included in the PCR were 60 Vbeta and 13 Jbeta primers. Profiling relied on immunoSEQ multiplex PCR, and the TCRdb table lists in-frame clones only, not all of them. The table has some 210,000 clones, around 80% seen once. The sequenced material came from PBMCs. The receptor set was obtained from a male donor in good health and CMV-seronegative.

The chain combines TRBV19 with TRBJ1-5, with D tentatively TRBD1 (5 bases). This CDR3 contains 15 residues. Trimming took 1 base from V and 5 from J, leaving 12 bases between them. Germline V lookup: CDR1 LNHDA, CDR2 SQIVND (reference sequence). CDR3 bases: TGTGCCAGTAGTATAGGACAGAGCTACTATCAGCCCCAGCATTTT. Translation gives CASSIGQSYYQPQHF.

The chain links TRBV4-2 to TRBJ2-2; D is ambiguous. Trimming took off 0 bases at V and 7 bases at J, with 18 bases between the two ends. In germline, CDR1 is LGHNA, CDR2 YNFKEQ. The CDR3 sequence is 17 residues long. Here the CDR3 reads CASSQDDLSVSGGELFF. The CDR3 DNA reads TGTGCCAGCAGCCAAGATGACCTATCGGTATCGGGCGGGGAGCTGTTTTTT.

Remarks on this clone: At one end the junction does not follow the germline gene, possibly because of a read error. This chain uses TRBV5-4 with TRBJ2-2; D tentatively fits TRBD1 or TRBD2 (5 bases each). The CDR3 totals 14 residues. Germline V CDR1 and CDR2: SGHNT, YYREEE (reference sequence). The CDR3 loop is CASTLRGITGELFF. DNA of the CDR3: TGTGCCAGCACCTTGAGGGGCATCACCGGGGAGCTGTTTTTT. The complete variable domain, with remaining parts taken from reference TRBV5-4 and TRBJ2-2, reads ETGVTQSPTHLIKTRGQQVTLRCSSQSGHNTVSWYQQALGQGPQFIFQYYREEENGRGNFPPRFSGLQFPNYSSELNVNALELDDSALYLCASTLRGITGELFFGEGSRLTVL.

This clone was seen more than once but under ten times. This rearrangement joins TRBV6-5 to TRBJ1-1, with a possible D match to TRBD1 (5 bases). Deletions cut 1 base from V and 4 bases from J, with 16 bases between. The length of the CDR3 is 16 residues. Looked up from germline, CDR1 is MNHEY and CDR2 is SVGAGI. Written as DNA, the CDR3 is TGTGCCAGCAGTTACTGGGTTAGCAGGGAGGGCACTGAAGCTTTCTTT. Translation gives CASSYWVSREGTEAFF.

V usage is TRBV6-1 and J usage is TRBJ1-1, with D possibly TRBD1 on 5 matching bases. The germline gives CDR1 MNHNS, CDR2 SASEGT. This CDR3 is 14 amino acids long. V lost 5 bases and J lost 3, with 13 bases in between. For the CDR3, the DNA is TGTGCCAGCAGTTTCGGGGGAGGCGACACTGAAGCTTTCTTT. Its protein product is CASSFGGGDTEAFF.

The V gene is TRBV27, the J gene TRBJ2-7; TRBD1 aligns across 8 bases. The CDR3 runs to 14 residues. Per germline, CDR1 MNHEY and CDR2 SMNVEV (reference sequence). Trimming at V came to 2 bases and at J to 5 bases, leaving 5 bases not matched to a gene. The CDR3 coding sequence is TGTGCCAGCAGTTTAGGGCCAGGGGGCCACGAGCAGTACTTC. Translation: CASSLGPGGHEQYF.

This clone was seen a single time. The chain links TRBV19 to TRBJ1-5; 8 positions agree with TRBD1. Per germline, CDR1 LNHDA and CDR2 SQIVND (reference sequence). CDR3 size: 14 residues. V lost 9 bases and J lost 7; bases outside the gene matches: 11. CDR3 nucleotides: TGTGCCAGCCGGACAGGGATCGTTGGACAGCCCCAGCATTTT. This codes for CASRTGIVGQPQHF.

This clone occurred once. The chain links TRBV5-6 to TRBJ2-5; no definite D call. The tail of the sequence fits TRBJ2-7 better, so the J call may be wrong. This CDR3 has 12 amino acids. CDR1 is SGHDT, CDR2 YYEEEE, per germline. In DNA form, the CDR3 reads TGTGCCAGCAGTAAGAACTCCTACGAGCAGTACTTC. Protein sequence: CASSKNSYEQYF.

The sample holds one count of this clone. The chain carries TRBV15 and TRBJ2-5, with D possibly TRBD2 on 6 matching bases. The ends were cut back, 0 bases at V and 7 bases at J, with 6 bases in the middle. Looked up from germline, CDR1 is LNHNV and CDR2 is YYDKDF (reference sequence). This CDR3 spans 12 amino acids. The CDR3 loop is CATSREGGTQYF. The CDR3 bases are TGTGCCACCAGCAGAGAGGGAGGGACCCAGTACTTC. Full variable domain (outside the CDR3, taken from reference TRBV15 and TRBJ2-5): DAMVIQNPRYQVTQFGKPVTLSCSQTLNHNVMYWYQQKSSQAPKLLFHYYDKDFNNEADTPDNFQSRRPNTSFCFLDIRSPGLGDTAMYLCATSREGGTQYFGPGTRLLVL.

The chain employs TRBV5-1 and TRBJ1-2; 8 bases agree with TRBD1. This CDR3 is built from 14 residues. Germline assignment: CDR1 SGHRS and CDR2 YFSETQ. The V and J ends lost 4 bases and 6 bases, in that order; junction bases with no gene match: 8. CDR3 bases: TGCGCCAGCAGCCTCACCAGGGGGCTTGATGGCTACACCTTC. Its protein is CASSLTRGLDGYTF.

DNA for the CDR3: TGCGCCAGCAGCTTACGGGACTACCTGGGGGAGCAGTACTTC. This gives the protein CASSLRDYLGEQYF. The rearrangement joins TRBV5-1 to TRBJ2-7, with TRBD2 identical over 7 bases. Germline V gene data show CDR1 as SGHRS and CDR2 as YFSETQ. This CDR3 comprises 14 residues. V lost 2 bases to trimming and J lost 7 bases; unmatched junction nucleotides: 9.

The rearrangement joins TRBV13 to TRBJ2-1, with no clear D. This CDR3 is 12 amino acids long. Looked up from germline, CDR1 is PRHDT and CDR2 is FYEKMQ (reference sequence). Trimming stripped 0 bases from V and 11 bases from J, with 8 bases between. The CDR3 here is CASSLGRSKQFF. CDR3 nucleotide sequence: TGTGCCAGCAGCTTAGGACGGAGTAAGCAGTTCTTC.

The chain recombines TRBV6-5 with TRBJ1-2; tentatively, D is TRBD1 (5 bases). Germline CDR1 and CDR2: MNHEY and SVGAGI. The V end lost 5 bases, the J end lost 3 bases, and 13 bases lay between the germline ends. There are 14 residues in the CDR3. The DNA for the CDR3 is TGTGCCAGCAGTCGGACAAAGCTCGACTATGGCTACACCTTC. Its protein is CASSRTKLDYGYTF.

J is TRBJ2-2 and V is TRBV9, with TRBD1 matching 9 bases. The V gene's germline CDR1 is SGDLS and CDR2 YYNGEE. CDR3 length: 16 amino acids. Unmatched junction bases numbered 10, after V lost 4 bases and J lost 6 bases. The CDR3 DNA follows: TGTGCCAGCAGCCCAAGGACAGGGGTGGTGTCCGGGGAGCTGTTTTTT. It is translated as CASSPRTGVVSGELFF.

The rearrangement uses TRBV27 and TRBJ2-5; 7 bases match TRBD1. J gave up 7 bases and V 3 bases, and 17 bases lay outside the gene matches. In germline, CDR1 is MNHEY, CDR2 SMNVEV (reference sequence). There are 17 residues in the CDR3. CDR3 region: CASSFSHPGQPWGTQYF. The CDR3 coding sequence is TGTGCCAGCAGTTTCTCCCACCCGGGACAGCCTTGGGGGACCCAGTACTTC.

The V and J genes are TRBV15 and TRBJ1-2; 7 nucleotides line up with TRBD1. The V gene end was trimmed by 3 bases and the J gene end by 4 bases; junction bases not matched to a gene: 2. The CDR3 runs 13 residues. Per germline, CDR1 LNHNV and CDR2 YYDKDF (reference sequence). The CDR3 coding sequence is TGTGCCACCAGCAGCCGGGACAGCTATGGCTACACCTTC. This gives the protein CATSSRDSYGYTF.

The CDR3 DNA is TGTGCCAGCAAGCAACAGGAAAACTATGGCTACACCTTC. This translates into CASKQQENYGYTF. This chain uses TRBV27 with TRBJ1-2; the D gene is possibly TRBD1 (5 bases). From germline, CDR1 is MNHEY and CDR2 SMNVEV (reference sequence). V shed 7 bases and J shed 2 bases, with 11 bases lying between them. CDR3 size: 13 residues.

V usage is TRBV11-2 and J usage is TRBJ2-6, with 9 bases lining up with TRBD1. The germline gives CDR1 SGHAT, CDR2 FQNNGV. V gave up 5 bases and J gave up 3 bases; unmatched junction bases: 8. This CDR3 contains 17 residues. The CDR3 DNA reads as TGTGCCAGCAGCGTCATGGGACAGGGACATGGGGCCAACGTCCTGACTTTC. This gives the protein CASSVMGQGHGANVLTF.

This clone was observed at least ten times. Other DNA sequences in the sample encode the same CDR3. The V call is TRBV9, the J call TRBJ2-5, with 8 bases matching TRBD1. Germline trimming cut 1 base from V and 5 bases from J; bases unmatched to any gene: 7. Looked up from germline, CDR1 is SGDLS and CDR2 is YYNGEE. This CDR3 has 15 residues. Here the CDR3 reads CASSVQGASGETQYF. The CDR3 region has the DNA TGTGCCAGCAGCGTACAGGGGGCTAGTGGGGAGACCCAGTACTTC.

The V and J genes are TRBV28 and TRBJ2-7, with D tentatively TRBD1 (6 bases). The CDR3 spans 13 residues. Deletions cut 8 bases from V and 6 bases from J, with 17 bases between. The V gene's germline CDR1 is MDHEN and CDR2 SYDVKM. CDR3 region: CASLFQDSGEQYF. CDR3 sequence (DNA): TGTGCCAGCCTATTTCAGGACAGCGGCGAGCAGTACTTC.

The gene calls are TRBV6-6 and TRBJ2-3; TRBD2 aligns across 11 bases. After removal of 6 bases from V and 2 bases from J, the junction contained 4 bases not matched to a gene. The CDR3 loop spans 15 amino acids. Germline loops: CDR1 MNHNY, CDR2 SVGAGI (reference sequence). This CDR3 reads CASRGTSGLTDTQYF. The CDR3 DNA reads TGTGCCAGCAGGGGGACTAGCGGTCTCACAGATACGCAGTATTTT.

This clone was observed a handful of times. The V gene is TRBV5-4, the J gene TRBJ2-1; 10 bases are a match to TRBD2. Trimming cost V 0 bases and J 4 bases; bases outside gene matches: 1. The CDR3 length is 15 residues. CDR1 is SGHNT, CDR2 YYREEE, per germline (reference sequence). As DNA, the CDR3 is TGTGCCAGCAGCTTGGAACTAGCGGGGTACAATGAGCAGTTCTTC. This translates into CASSLELAGYNEQFF.

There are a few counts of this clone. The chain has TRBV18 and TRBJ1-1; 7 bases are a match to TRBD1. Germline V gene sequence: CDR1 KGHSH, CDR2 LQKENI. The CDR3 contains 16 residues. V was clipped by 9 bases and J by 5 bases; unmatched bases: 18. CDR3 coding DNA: TGTGCCAGTTCATCCGACAGGGACGGAGGTGGAACTGAAGCTTTCTTT. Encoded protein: CASSSDRDGGGTEAFF.

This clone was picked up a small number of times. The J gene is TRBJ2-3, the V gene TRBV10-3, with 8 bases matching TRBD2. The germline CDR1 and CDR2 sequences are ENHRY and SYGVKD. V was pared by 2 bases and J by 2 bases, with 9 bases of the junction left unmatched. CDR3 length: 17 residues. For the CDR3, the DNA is TGTGCCATCAGTGAGGGATACCCAGCGGGAGTCACAGATACGCAGTATTTT. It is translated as CAISEGYPAGVTDTQYF.

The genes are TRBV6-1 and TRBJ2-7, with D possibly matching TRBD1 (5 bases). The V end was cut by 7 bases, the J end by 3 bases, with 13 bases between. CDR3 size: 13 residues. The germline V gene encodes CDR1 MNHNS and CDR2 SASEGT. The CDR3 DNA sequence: TGTGCCAGCACGTTTGCAGGGTTCTACGAGCAGTACTTC. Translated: CASTFAGFYEQYF.

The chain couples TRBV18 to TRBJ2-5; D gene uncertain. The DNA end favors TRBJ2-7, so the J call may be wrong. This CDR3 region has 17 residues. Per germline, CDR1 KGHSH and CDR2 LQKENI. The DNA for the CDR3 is TGTGCCAGCTCACCACCAAGAGGCAACGACCATGCCTACGAGCAGTACTTC. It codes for CASSPPRGNDHAYEQYF.

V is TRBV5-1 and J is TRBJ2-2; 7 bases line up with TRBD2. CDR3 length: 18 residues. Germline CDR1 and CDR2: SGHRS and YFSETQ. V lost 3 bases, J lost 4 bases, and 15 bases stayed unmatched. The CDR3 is CASSSAGVTSRLTGELFF. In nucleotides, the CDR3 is TGCGCCAGCAGCTCCGCAGGAGTGACTAGCCGACTCACCGGGGAGCTGTTTTTT.

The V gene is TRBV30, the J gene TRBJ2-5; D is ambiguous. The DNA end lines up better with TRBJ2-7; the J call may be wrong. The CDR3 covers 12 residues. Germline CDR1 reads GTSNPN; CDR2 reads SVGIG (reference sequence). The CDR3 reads CAWSVHGYEQYF. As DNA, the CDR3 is TGTGCCTGGAGTGTACACGGGTACGAGCAGTACTTC.

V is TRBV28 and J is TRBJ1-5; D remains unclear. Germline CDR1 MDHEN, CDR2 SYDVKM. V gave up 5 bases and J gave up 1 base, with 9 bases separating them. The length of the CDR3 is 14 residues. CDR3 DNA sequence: TGTGCCAGCAGTCGGGAGACGAGCAATCAGCCCCAGCATTTT. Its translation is CASSRETSNQPQHF. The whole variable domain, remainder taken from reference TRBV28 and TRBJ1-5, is DVKVTQSSRYLVKRTGEKVFLECVQDMDHENMFWYRQDPGLGLRLIYFSYDVKMKEKGDIPEGYSVSREKKERFSLILESASTNQTSMYLCASSRETSNQPQHFGDGTRLSIL.